The 6 T cell receptor beta chains below all came from one sample that was sequenced in a study of blood T cell repertoires in COVID-19. Libraries were prepared by immunoSEQ multiplex PCR; TCRdb keeps only in-frame clonotypes and omits some of them. The sample lists about 87,000 clones, approximately 86% seen once, with roughly 5% in the top ten. Material: peripheral blood. The receptor source for this set is a man aged 40-55 years with acute or convalescent COVID-19.

The rearrangement links TRBV6-1 to TRBJ2-1; weak D call: TRBD2 (6 bases). Trimming stripped 6 bases from V and 7 bases from J, with 16 bases between. CDR3 length equals 14 residues. Germline CDR1 is MNHNS and CDR2 is SASEGT. In DNA form, the CDR3 reads TGTGCCAGCAGCTCGGGGACTTTGTTTAATGAGCAGTTCTTC. Its protein is CASSSGTLFNEQFF.

This clone was seen only once. The rearrangement joins TRBV5-4 to TRBJ2-3; D is uncertain. CDR1 SGHNT and CDR2 YYREEE come from the germline V gene (reference sequence). The CDR3 is made up of 14 amino acids. Trimming removed 5 bases from V and 1 base from J, with 11 bases in between. In nucleotides, the CDR3 is TGTGCCAGCAGACCGGGTCGGGGCACAGATACGCAGTATTTT. Translating gives CASRPGRGTDTQYF.

This clone was picked up one time. The chain recombines TRBV7-6 with TRBJ1-3; unclear D gene. CDR1 SGHVS and CDR2 FNYEAQ come from the germline V gene. V lost 2 bases and J 2 bases, leaving 7 bases between the germline ends. The CDR3 sequence is 14 residues long. The CDR3, as DNA: TGTGCCAGCAGCTTACCGGGAACTGGAAACACCATATATTTT. Protein: CASSLPGTGNTIYF.

As concerns this clone: The identical CDR3 is also encoded by other nucleotide sequences in the sample. This chain links TRBV9 with TRBJ1-1; a possible D gene is TRBD1 (5 bases). The CDR3 extends over 13 amino acids. The V end lost 2 bases, the J end lost 5 bases, and 10 bases lay between the germline ends. Germline values: CDR1 SGDLS, CDR2 YYNGEE. The CDR3 reads CASSVGRGTEAFF. For the CDR3, the DNA is TGTGCCAGCAGCGTTGGGAGGGGTACTGAAGCTTTCTTT.

The chain employs TRBV5-6 and TRBJ2-5; 12 bases match TRBD2. This CDR3 has 15 amino acids. V was clipped by 3 bases and J by 4 bases; unmatched bases: 4. Germline CDR1 SGHDT, CDR2 YYEEEE. The CDR3, as DNA: TGTGCCAGCAGCTCTAGCGGGAGGGCCGGAGAGACCCAGTACTTC. The encoded protein is CASSSSGRAGETQYF.

J is TRBJ2-6 and V is TRBV23-1; weak D call: TRBD2 (5 bases). TRBV23-1 is placed among ORFs of uncertain function. The ends were cut back, 0 bases at V and 0 bases at J, with 12 bases in the middle. The CDR3 sequence is 18 residues long. The CDR3 region has the DNA TGCGCCAGCAGTCAATCCTCGGGATTGAGCTCTGGGGCCAACGTCCTGACTTTC. Residues: CASSQSSGLSSGANVLTF.